A selection of T cell receptor beta chains follows, all from one sample in a study of beta chain features in type 1 diabetes. Profiling relied on immunoSEQ multiplex PCR, and the TCRdb table lists in-frame clones only, not all of them. The table shows a few hundred thousand clones, with around 13% occurring only once. The material sequenced was central memory CD4+ T cells from blood. These receptors originate from a man aged 25-45 years in good health. CDR3s include the opening cysteine and the closing phenylalanine or tryptophan. The order of the fields is D gene, clone size, V gene, J gene, CDR3 length, CDR3 DNA, CDR3 protein. A D gene is named only where the DNA matches it firmly. Not every row has a clone size; where given, it reads once, few, many or a size class.

d_call: -
clone_size: -
v_call: TRBV9
j_call: TRBJ1-2
cdr3_length: 16
cdr3_nt: TGTGCCAGCAGCGTAGGAGACAGCTTCAGCGACTATGGCTACACCTTC
cdr3_aa: CASSVGDSFSDYGYTF

d_call: TRBD1
clone_size: many
v_call: TRBV5-6
j_call: TRBJ1-2
cdr3_length: 15
cdr3_nt: TGTGCCAGCAGCCGTACCGGAAGGACAGGGACTGGCTACACCTTC
cdr3_aa: CASSRTGRTGTGYTF

d_call: -
clone_size: few
v_call: TRBV11-2
j_call: TRBJ1-4
cdr3_length: 14
cdr3_nt: TGTGCCAGCAGTGTAAACGGAGTAAACGAAAAACTGTTTTTT
cdr3_aa: CASSVNGVNEKLFF

d_call: -
clone_size: few
v_call: TRBV18
j_call: TRBJ2-5
cdr3_length: 14
cdr3_nt: TGTGCCAGCTCACCTGGAGGAGAGTTTGAGACCCAGTACTTC
cdr3_aa: CASSPGGEFETQYF

d_call: -
clone_size: few
v_call: TRBV7-7
j_call: TRBJ2-5
cdr3_length: 16
cdr3_nt: TGTGCCAGCAGCTTAGCGATTAGTCAGGGTTTAAAGACCCAGTACTTC
cdr3_aa: CASSLAISQGLKTQYF

d_call: -
clone_size: -
v_call: TRBV6-5
j_call: TRBJ2-1
cdr3_length: 13
cdr3_nt: TGTGCCAGCAGCCCGCGAGGCAACAATGAGCAGTTCTTC
cdr3_aa: CASSPRGNNEQFF

d_call: TRBD2
clone_size: few
v_call: TRBV11-2
j_call: TRBJ2-4
cdr3_length: 14
cdr3_nt: TGTGCCAGCAGCACGACCGGGACGGGGGGCATTCAGTACTTC
cdr3_aa: CASSTTGTGGIQYF

d_call: -
clone_size: -
v_call: TRBV21-1
j_call: TRBJ1-5
cdr3_length: 14
cdr3_nt: TGTGCCAGCGGCGGACAGGGGTTGGGTCAGCCCCAGCATTTT
cdr3_aa: CASGGQGLGQPQHF

d_call: -
clone_size: few
v_call: TRBV7-2
j_call: TRBJ2-3
cdr3_length: 15
cdr3_nt: TGTGCCAGCAGCTCAGGAGGGGGGCGCACAGATACGCAGTATTTT
cdr3_aa: CASSSGGGRTDTQYF

d_call: -
clone_size: many
v_call: TRBV5-1
j_call: TRBJ2-2
cdr3_length: 14
cdr3_nt: TGCGCCAGCAGCTTGGACAGGGACGACGGGGAGCTGTTTTTT
cdr3_aa: CASSLDRDDGELFF

d_call: -
clone_size: -
v_call: TRBV7-6
j_call: TRBJ2-2
cdr3_length: 16
cdr3_nt: TGTGCCAGCAGCTTAGGCCAGGGTAATGTCCCTGGGGAGCTGTTTTTT
cdr3_aa: CASSLGQGNVPGELFF

d_call: -
clone_size: -
v_call: TRBV20-1
j_call: TRBJ2-7
cdr3_length: 11
cdr3_nt: TGCAGTGCTAGCCTGGCATACGAGCAGTACTTC
cdr3_aa: CSASLAYEQYF

d_call: -
clone_size: -
v_call: TRBV28
j_call: TRBJ2-1
cdr3_length: 19
cdr3_nt: TGTGCCAGCAGTTTAACCCCTGGCTCAGGGATGAGCTCCTACAATGAGCAGTTCTTC
cdr3_aa: CASSLTPGSGMSSYNEQFF

d_call: -
clone_size: -
v_call: TRBV11-3
j_call: TRBJ2-1
cdr3_length: 14
cdr3_nt: TGTGCCAGCAGCTTAGCGGGGCTGTACAATGAGCAGTTCTTC
cdr3_aa: CASSLAGLYNEQFF

d_call: TRBD1
clone_size: few
v_call: TRBV10-3
j_call: TRBJ1-5
cdr3_length: 15
cdr3_nt: TGTGCCATCAGTGAGGGCGGGACAGGGGCCGAGCCCCAGCATTTT
cdr3_aa: CAISEGGTGAEPQHF

d_call: -
clone_size: -
v_call: TRBV6-5
j_call: TRBJ1-2
cdr3_length: 13
cdr3_nt: TGTGCCAGCAGTCCTGGGGGGTCCTATGGCTACACCTTC
cdr3_aa: CASSPGGSYGYTF

d_call: -
clone_size: -
v_call: TRBV12-5
j_call: TRBJ2-4
cdr3_length: 14
cdr3_nt: TGTGCTAGTGGTTTGGGGCTTCCCAAAAACATTCAGTACTTC
cdr3_aa: CASGLGLPKNIQYF

d_call: -
clone_size: -
v_call: TRBV4-1
j_call: TRBJ1-1
cdr3_length: 12
cdr3_nt: TGCGCCAGCAGCCAAGTAGTGGGGTGGGCTTTCTTT
cdr3_aa: CASSQVVGWAFF

d_call: TRBD2
clone_size: few
v_call: TRBV4-2
j_call: TRBJ2-3
cdr3_length: 17
cdr3_nt: TGTGCCAGCAGCCCTTCGGGGCTAGCGGGAGGGGCAGATACGCAGTATTTT
cdr3_aa: CASSPSGLAGGADTQYF

d_call: TRBD1
clone_size: -
v_call: TRBV7-9
j_call: TRBJ2-2
cdr3_length: 15
cdr3_nt: TGTGCCAGCAGCTCAGGGGGAGCGAACACCGGGGAGCTGTTTTTT
cdr3_aa: CASSSGGANTGELFF

d_call: -
clone_size: few
v_call: TRBV7-9
j_call: TRBJ2-5
cdr3_length: 15
cdr3_nt: TGTGCCAGCAGCTTAGGTGCCGGGGGACGAGAGACCCAGTACTTC
cdr3_aa: CASSLGAGGRETQYF

d_call: TRBD1
clone_size: -
v_call: TRBV5-1
j_call: TRBJ1-5
cdr3_length: 16
cdr3_nt: TGCGCCAGCAGCTTGGCCCCGACAGGGGGCAATCAGCCCCAGCATTTT
cdr3_aa: CASSLAPTGGNQPQHF

d_call: TRBD2
clone_size: few
v_call: TRBV11-3
j_call: TRBJ2-5
cdr3_length: 17
cdr3_nt: TGTGCCAGCAGCCCTCAACCTAGCGGGAAGAGGGGGGAGACCCAGTACTTC
cdr3_aa: CASSPQPSGKRGETQYF

d_call: -
clone_size: -
v_call: TRBV2
j_call: TRBJ1-1
cdr3_length: 14
cdr3_nt: TGTGCCAGCAGTGGGGATGGTCGTGGATCTGAAGCTTTCTTT
cdr3_aa: CASSGDGRGSEAFF

d_call: TRBD1
clone_size: few
v_call: TRBV28
j_call: TRBJ1-6
cdr3_length: 17
cdr3_nt: TGTGCCAGCAGTTTATTGGTCAGGGGGCGCGGGGATTCACCCCTCCACTTT
cdr3_aa: CASSLLVRGRGDSPLHF

d_call: -
clone_size: -
v_call: TRBV19
j_call: TRBJ1-2
cdr3_length: 13
cdr3_nt: TGTGCCAGTAGTCCCCGACGGATCTATGGCTACACCTTC
cdr3_aa: CASSPRRIYGYTF

d_call: -
clone_size: few
v_call: TRBV15
j_call: TRBJ2-1
cdr3_length: 16
cdr3_nt: TGTGCCACCAGCAGCAGGGGTAGCAGATCCTACAATGAGCAGTTCTTC
cdr3_aa: CATSSRGSRSYNEQFF

d_call: TRBD1
clone_size: few
v_call: TRBV6-1
j_call: TRBJ2-4
cdr3_length: 15
cdr3_nt: TGTGCCGCCGGACAGGGGATTGAGACCAAAAACATTCAGTACTTC
cdr3_aa: CAAGQGIETKNIQYF

d_call: -
clone_size: -
v_call: TRBV27
j_call: TRBJ2-5
cdr3_length: 15
cdr3_nt: TGTGCCAGCAGTTTATCGGGGGTATGGAAAGAGACCCAGTACTTC
cdr3_aa: CASSLSGVWKETQYF

d_call: -
clone_size: -
v_call: TRBV5-4
j_call: TRBJ1-1
cdr3_length: 13
cdr3_nt: TGTGCCAGCAGCTTAGGTCAGGCGCGACCGGTATTCTTT
cdr3_aa: CASSLGQARPVFF

d_call: -
clone_size: -
v_call: TRBV5-6
j_call: TRBJ1-4
cdr3_length: 14
cdr3_nt: TGTGCCAGCAGCTCACAGGGTTTTAATGAAAAACTGTTTTTT
cdr3_aa: CASSSQGFNEKLFF

d_call: -
clone_size: many
v_call: TRBV2
j_call: TRBJ2-5
cdr3_length: 12
cdr3_nt: TGTGCCAGCAGCGTCCAAGCAGAGACCCAGTACTTC
cdr3_aa: CASSVQAETQYF

d_call: -
clone_size: few
v_call: TRBV7-2
j_call: TRBJ1-1
cdr3_length: 13
cdr3_nt: TGTGCCAGCAGCCACAAAGATAACACTGAAGCTTTCTTT
cdr3_aa: CASSHKDNTEAFF

d_call: -
clone_size: -
v_call: TRBV11-3
j_call: TRBJ1-2
cdr3_length: 13
cdr3_nt: TGTGCCAGCAGCTTAATGGGGAAATTTGGCTACACCTTC
cdr3_aa: CASSLMGKFGYTF

d_call: TRBD1
clone_size: -
v_call: TRBV6-6
j_call: TRBJ1-6
cdr3_length: 15
cdr3_nt: TGTGCCAGCAGGCGGGACAGCTCCTATAATTCACCCCTCCACTTT
cdr3_aa: CASRRDSSYNSPLHF

d_call: -
clone_size: -
v_call: TRBV9
j_call: TRBJ1-4
cdr3_length: 17
cdr3_nt: TGTGCCAGCAGCGTAGGGAGTCACTGGGGGACTAATGAAAAACTGTTTTTT
cdr3_aa: CASSVGSHWGTNEKLFF

d_call: TRBD2
clone_size: few
v_call: TRBV7-2
j_call: TRBJ2-5
cdr3_length: 16
cdr3_nt: TGTGCCAGCAGCCCTCCCGGCAGCGGGAGTTTGAAGACCCAGTACTTC
cdr3_aa: CASSPPGSGSLKTQYF

d_call: -
clone_size: few
v_call: TRBV30
j_call: TRBJ2-3
cdr3_length: 13
cdr3_nt: TGTGCCTGGAGTGTACGACACACAGATACGCAGTATTTT
cdr3_aa: CAWSVRHTDTQYF

d_call: -
clone_size: -
v_call: TRBV7-6
j_call: TRBJ2-6
cdr3_length: 16
cdr3_nt: TGTGCCAGCAGCTTAGTTCGGGGGTCTGGGGCCAACGTCCTGACTTTC
cdr3_aa: CASSLVRGSGANVLTF

d_call: -
clone_size: many
v_call: TRBV11-3
j_call: TRBJ2-1
cdr3_length: 12
cdr3_nt: TGTGCCAGCAGCTTACGTCAGGCTTATCAGTTCTTC
cdr3_aa: CASSLRQAYQFF

d_call: TRBD2
clone_size: -
v_call: TRBV29-1
j_call: TRBJ2-1
cdr3_length: 14
cdr3_nt: TGCAGCGTTGAAACTAGCGGGAGGAGGTATGAGCAGTTCTTC
cdr3_aa: CSVETSGRRYEQFF

d_call: -
clone_size: few
v_call: TRBV7-6
j_call: TRBJ1-3
cdr3_length: 15
cdr3_nt: TGTGCCAGCAGCCCGCAAACAAACTCTGGAAACACCATATATTTT
cdr3_aa: CASSPQTNSGNTIYF

d_call: -
clone_size: few
v_call: TRBV6-6
j_call: TRBJ2-7
cdr3_length: 15
cdr3_nt: TGTGCCAGCAGTGATGAGTTGGGGGGACCCTACGAGCAGTACTTC
cdr3_aa: CASSDELGGPYEQYF

d_call: -
clone_size: -
v_call: TRBV7-2
j_call: TRBJ1-1
cdr3_length: 15
cdr3_nt: TGTGCCAGCAGCTCCCTCGGGGGGCCCGACACTGAAGCTTTCTTT
cdr3_aa: CASSSLGGPDTEAFF

d_call: -
clone_size: -
v_call: TRBV30
j_call: TRBJ2-5
cdr3_length: 15
cdr3_nt: TGTGCCTGGAGTGTGATCCCGGGGGACCAAGAGACCCAGTACTTC
cdr3_aa: CAWSVIPGDQETQYF

d_call: TRBD2
clone_size: -
v_call: TRBV7-9
j_call: TRBJ2-3
cdr3_length: 16
cdr3_nt: TGTGCCAGCAGCTTATGGGCGGGGGGAGGCGCAGATACGCAGTATTTT
cdr3_aa: CASSLWAGGGADTQYF